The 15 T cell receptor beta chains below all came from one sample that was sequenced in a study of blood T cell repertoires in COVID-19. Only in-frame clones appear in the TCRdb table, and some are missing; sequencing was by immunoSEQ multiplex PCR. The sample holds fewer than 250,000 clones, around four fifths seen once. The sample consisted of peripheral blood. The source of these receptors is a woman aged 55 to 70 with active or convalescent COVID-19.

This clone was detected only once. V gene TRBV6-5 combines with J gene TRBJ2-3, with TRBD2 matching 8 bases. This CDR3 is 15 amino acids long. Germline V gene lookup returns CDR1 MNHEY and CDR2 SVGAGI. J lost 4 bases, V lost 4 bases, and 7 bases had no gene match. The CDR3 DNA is TGTGCCAGCAGTTGGGATAGCGGGGTGTCAGATACGCAGTATTTT. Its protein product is CASSWDSGVSDTQYF.

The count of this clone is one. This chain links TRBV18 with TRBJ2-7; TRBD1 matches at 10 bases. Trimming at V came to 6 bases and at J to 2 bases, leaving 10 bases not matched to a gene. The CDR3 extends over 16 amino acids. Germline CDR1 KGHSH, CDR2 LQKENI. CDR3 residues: CASSSAPGQGTYEQYV. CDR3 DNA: TGTGCCAGCTCGTCTGCACCGGGACAGGGGACCTACGAGCAGTACGTC.

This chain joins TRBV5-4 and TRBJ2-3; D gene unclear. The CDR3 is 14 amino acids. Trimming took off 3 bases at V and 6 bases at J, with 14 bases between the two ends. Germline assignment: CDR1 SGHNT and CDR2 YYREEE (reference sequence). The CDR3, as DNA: TGTGCCAGCAGCTACGGCCAGGCCACTGATACGCAGTATTTT. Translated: CASSYGQATDTQYF.

The DNA for the CDR3 is TGCAGTGCAGGGAGGTCCCATGGCTACACCTTC. Encoded protein: CSAGRSHGYTF. The V call is TRBV20-1, the J call TRBJ1-2; D call uncertain. Trimming shortened V by 6 bases and J by 6 bases, and 11 bases separated the two germline ends. In germline, CDR1 is DFQATT, CDR2 SNEGSKA (reference sequence). The CDR3 runs to 11 residues.

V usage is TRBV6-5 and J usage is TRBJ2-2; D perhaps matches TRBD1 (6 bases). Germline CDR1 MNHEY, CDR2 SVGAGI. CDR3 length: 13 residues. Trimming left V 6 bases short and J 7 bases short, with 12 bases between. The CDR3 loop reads CASRPRGFGELFF. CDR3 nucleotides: TGTGCCAGCAGACCCAGGGGTTTCGGGGAGCTGTTTTTT.

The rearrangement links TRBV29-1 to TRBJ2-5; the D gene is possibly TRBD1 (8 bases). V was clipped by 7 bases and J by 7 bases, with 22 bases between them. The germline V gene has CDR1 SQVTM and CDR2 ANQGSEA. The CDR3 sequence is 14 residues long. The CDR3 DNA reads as TGCAGCGCTAGGAAGGACAGGGTAGCGGGGACCCAGTACTTC. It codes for CSARKDRVAGTQYF. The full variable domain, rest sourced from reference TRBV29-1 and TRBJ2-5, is SAVISQKPSRDICQRGTSLTIQCQVDSQVTMMFWYRQQPGQSLTLIATANQGSEATYESGFVIDKFPISRPNLTFSTLTVSNMSPEDSSIYLCSARKDRVAGTQYFGPGTRLLVL.

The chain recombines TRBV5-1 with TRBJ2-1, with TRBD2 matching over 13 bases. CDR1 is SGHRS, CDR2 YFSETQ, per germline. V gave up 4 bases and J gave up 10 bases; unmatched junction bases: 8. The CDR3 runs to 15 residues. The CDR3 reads CASSTGLAGALEQFF. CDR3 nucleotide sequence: TGCGCCAGCAGCACAGGACTAGCGGGGGCCTTGGAGCAGTTCTTC.

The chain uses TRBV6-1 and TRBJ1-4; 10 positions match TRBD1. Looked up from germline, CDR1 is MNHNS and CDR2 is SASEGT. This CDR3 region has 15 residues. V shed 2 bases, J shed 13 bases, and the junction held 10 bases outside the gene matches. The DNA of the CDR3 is TGTGCCAGCAGTGAACCGGGACAGGGGAGGGTCGGACTGTTTTTT. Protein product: CASSEPGQGRVGLFF.

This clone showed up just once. CDR3 residues: CASRSTGNEQFF. The CDR3 bases are TGTGCCAGCAGGTCTACCGGCAATGAGCAGTTCTTC. The chain combines TRBV28 with TRBJ2-1; D not resolved. Trimming took 6 bases from V and 6 from J, leaving 9 bases between them. The CDR3 spans 12 residues. The germline gives CDR1 MDHEN, CDR2 SYDVKM.

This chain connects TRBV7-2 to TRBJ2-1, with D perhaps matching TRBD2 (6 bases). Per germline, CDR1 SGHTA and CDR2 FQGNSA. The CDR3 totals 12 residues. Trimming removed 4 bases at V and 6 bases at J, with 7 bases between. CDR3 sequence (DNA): TGTGCCAGCAGCTCGACTAGCAATGAGCAGTTCTTC. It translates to CASSSTSNEQFF.

DNA for the CDR3: TGTGCCAGCAGTTACTCGAGGCCGGGGGCTGAAGCTTTCTTT. Amino acid sequence: CASSYSRPGAEAFF. This sequence joins TRBV6-5 and TRBJ1-1; possibly TRBD1 for D (5 bases). V gave up 0 bases and J gave up 6 bases, with 11 bases separating them. This CDR3 region has 14 residues. Germline assignment: CDR1 MNHEY and CDR2 SVGAGI.

The CDR3 protein is CASSPPASNQPQHF. DNA of the CDR3: TGTGCCAGCTCACCACCAGCAAGCAATCAGCCCCAGCATTTT. This chain joins TRBV18 and TRBJ1-5; D is uncertain. Between the trimmed V and J ends, which lost 0 bases and 1 base, there was a span of 4 bases. CDR3 size: 14 residues. Germline CDR1 and CDR2: KGHSH and LQKENI.

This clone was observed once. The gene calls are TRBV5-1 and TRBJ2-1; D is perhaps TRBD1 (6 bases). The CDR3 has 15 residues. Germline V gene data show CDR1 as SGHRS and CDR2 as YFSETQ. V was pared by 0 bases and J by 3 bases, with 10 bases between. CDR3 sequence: CASSLGGLGYNEQFF. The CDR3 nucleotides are TGCGCCAGCAGCTTGGGGGGGCTTGGCTACAATGAGCAGTTCTTC.

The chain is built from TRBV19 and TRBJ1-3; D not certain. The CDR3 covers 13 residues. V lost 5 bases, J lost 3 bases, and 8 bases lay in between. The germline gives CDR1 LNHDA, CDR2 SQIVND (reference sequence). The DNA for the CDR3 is TGTGCCAGTAGTTCTCGTCTTGGAAACACCATATATTTT. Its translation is CASSSRLGNTIYF.

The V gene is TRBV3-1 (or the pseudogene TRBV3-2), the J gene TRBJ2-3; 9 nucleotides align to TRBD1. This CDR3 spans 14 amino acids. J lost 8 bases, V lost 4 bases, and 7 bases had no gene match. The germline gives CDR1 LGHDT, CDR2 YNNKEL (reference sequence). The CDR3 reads CASSLRTGVPTQYF. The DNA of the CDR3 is TGTGCCAGCAGCCTAAGGACAGGGGTGCCTACGCAGTATTTT.